This TCR beta chain was obtained from a study of cytomegalovirus exposure and HLA in healthy donors. Findings of the study overall: It emerged from a later analysis that several of the most significant clusters appeared to be linked to common viral pathogens. Looking again later, the authors saw that most CMV-associated TCR beta chains seemed HLA-restricted. The authors excluded some V segments, including TRBV6-2 and TRBV6-3, as indistinguishable.

CDR1 is SGHTS, CDR2 YDEGEE, per germline. V was cut by 0 bases and J by 3 bases, with 5 bases left in between. This CDR3 spans 13 amino acids. Turning to this clone: Its specificity is not known.

Primers included in the PCR were 60 Vbeta and 13 Jbeta primers. Assay used: immunoSEQ multiplex PCR; TCRdb lists only in-frame clones, some missing. Of about 140,000 clones in the sample, roughly 80% are singletons; the top ten hold almost 2.5%. The sample comprised PBMCs. This chain links TRBV5-8 with TRBJ2-3; D call uncertain. This TCR was recovered from a boy under 10 years old in good health and CMV-seronegative. In DNA form, the CDR3 reads TGTGCCAGCAGCTTGGCCGGGACAGATACGCAGTATTTT. Protein sequence: CASSLAGTDTQYF.